This passage covers 16 T cell receptor beta chains from one sample sequenced in a study of early T cells in non-severe SARS-CoV-2 infection (dated by TCRdb to the early 2020s). The library was built by means of 5' RACE. TCRdb shows the sequencer as NextSeq 500. The public sequencing data were trimmed at Q25 with fastp and processed into clonotypes with MiXCR by TCRdb, which kept only in-frame beta chains. Merged by CDR3 protein, the rows form single entries marked with the most common genes and DNA. Here the sample has around 80,000 distinct CDR3 sequences; over 10% occur a single time. 6% of the sample is in the top ten clones. Sequenced sample: whole blood. The receptor set was obtained from an adult who was a healthcare worker with PCR-confirmed SARS-CoV-2 infection or an uninfected control (not recorded which).

The rearrangement joins TRBV29-1 to TRBJ2-7; unclear D gene. Germline CDR1 reads SQVTM; CDR2 reads ANQGSEA. The CDR3 has 13 amino acids. Trimming pared 2 bases from V and 3 bases from J, leaving 11 bases between. The CDR3 DNA reads TGCAGCGTTGAAATGGGCTTAAACTACGAGCAGTACTTC. This encodes CSVEMGLNYEQYF.

A note on this clonotype: This clone may be a read error of a much larger clone one base away. The genes are TRBV6-5 and TRBJ2-2, with D perhaps TRBD1 or TRBD2 (6 bases each). The length of the CDR3 is 18 residues. Germline CDR1 and CDR2: MNHEY and SVGAGI. Trimming stripped 2 bases from V and 0 bases from J, with 16 bases between. CDR3 sequence: CASSYLVRGVPNTGELFF. For the CDR3, the DNA is TGTGCCAGCAGTTACCTTGTTAGGGGGGTCCCGAACACCGGGGAGCTGTTTTTT.

In its sample, this clonotype was seen many times. The chain carries TRBV2 and TRBJ1-5, with D possibly being TRBD1 (5 bases). V dropped 7 bases and J dropped 6 bases, with 22 bases sitting between them. The germline V gene encodes CDR1 SNHLY and CDR2 FYNNEI. The CDR3 length is 16 residues. The CDR3 is CASTVWGSGQSQPQHF. The CDR3 DNA reads as TGTGCCAGCACTGTGTGGGGGTCGGGCCAGAGTCAGCCCCAGCATTTT.

Ten or more counts support this clonotype. This chain uses TRBV7-9 with TRBJ1-5, with a possible D match to TRBD1 (6 bases). Germline V gene sequence: CDR1 SEHNR, CDR2 FQNEAQ (reference sequence). The ends were cut back, 9 bases at V and 4 bases at J, with 13 bases in the middle. The CDR3 spans 13 residues. The CDR3 bases are TGTGCCAGTGGGCACAGGGATAATCAGCCCCAGCATTTT. It encodes CASGHRDNQPQHF.

The CDR3 region is CSVESFRLAGGDTQYF. The DNA for the CDR3 is TGCAGCGTTGAATCGTTTCGGCTAGCGGGGGGAGATACGCAGTATTTT. The V call is TRBV29-1, the J call TRBJ2-3; 11 bases map to TRBD2. Germline V CDR1 and CDR2: SQVTM, ANQGSEA. This CDR3 is built from 16 residues. With V trimmed by 2 bases and J by 5 bases, 9 bases remained unmatched.

This clonotype has more than one count but fewer than ten. This chain joins TRBV4-1 and TRBJ2-1, with 10 bases fitting TRBD2. This CDR3 region has 16 residues. Germline loops: CDR1 MGHRA, CDR2 YSYEKL. V lost 0 bases, J lost 10 bases, and 9 bases stayed unmatched. In DNA form, the CDR3 reads TGCGCCAGCAGCCAAGATGGAACTAGCGGGGTTAGAGAGCAGTTCTTC. Translating it yields CASSQDGTSGVREQFF.

The rearrangement uses TRBV7-2 and TRBJ1-1; no reliable D call. Germline-derived CDR1 and CDR2 are SGHTA and FQGNSA. CDR3 length: 16 residues. The ends were cut back, 1 base at V and 5 bases at J, with 17 bases in the middle. This chain's CDR3 is CASSLDLSRGRTEAFF. The CDR3 region has the DNA TGTGCCAGCAGCTTAGATCTTAGTAGAGGGCGGACTGAAGCTTTCTTT.

This clonotype was recorded a few times. V is TRBV6-6 and J is TRBJ1-1, with D unclear. Deletions cut 5 bases from V and 3 bases from J, with 16 bases between. This CDR3 has 15 amino acids. Germline V gene lookup returns CDR1 MNHNY and CDR2 SVGAGI (reference sequence). The CDR3 DNA reads as TGTGCCAGCAGTACAAGGAACACGCGGGACACTGAAGCTTTCTTT. Amino acid sequence: CASSTRNTRDTEAFF.

The chain joins TRBV6-5 to TRBJ1-2, with D perhaps matching TRBD1 (6 bases). V gave up 5 bases and J gave up 6 bases, with 13 bases separating them. Germline V gene data show CDR1 as MNHEY and CDR2 as SVGAGI. This CDR3 has 13 amino acids. The CDR3 sequence: CASSLTGVDGYTF. The CDR3 nucleotides read TGTGCCAGCAGTCTGACAGGCGTTGATGGCTACACCTTC.

At least ten counts were recorded for this clonotype. The J gene is TRBJ1-2, the V gene TRBV19; possibly TRBD1 for D (5 bases). V was shortened by 6 bases and J by 6 bases, with 11 bases between the two germline ends. CDR1 and CDR2 from the germline V gene are LNHDA and SQIVND (reference sequence). The CDR3 spans 12 residues. DNA of the CDR3: TGTGCCAGTAGCGGGACCTGGGATGGCTACACCTTC. Translated, it gives CASSGTWDGYTF. Based on the CDR3 plus reference TRBV19 and TRBJ1-2, the full variable domain is DGGITQSPKYLFRKEGQNVTLSCEQNLNHDAMYWYRQDPGQGLRLIYYSQIVNDFQKGDIAEGYSVSREKKESFPLTVTSAQKNPTAFYLCASSGTWDGYTFGSGTRLTVV.

This clonotype was counted between two and nine times. The chain couples TRBV29-1 to TRBJ2-1, with D perhaps matching TRBD1 or TRBD2 (5 bases each). V was clipped by 4 bases and J by 8 bases, with 18 bases between them. Germline V gene sequence: CDR1 SQVTM, CDR2 ANQGSEA. This CDR3 has 14 amino acids. Here the CDR3 reads CSVARDLTVHEQFF. Here the CDR3 DNA reads TGCAGCGTTGCTAGGGACCTCACGGTGCATGAGCAGTTCTTC.

This clonotype was seen a handful of times. The V and J genes are TRBV20-1 and TRBJ1-5; weak D call: TRBD1 (5 bases). The CDR3 sequence is 14 residues long. Trimming pared 6 bases from V and 7 bases from J, leaving 19 bases between. Per germline, CDR1 DFQATT and CDR2 SNEGSKA (reference sequence). CDR3 loop: CSAPKGNAGQPQHF. CDR3 coding DNA: TGCAGTGCCCCCAAGGGGAACGCGGGCCAGCCCCAGCATTTT.

In its sample, this clonotype was seen a few times. The rearrangement uses TRBV7-3 and TRBJ1-1; D possibly corresponds to TRBD1 (5 bases). Trimming took off 1 base at V and 3 bases at J, with 18 bases between the two ends. Per germline, CDR1 SGHTA and CDR2 FQGTGA. This CDR3 comprises 17 residues. CDR3 amino acids: CASSLIGTEAMYTEAFF. CDR3 nucleotides: TGTGCCAGCAGCTTAATCGGGACCGAAGCGATGTACACTGAAGCTTTCTTT. The whole variable domain, remainder taken from reference TRBV7-3 and TRBJ1-1, is GAGVSQTPSNKVTEKGKYVELRCDPISGHTALYWYRQSLGQGPEFLIYFQGTGAADDSGLPNDRFFAVRPEGSVSTLKIQRTERGDSAVYLCASSLIGTEAMYTEAFFGQGTRLTVV.

At least ten counts were recorded for this clonotype. This chain joins TRBV2 and TRBJ2-7; the D gene is possibly TRBD1 (5 bases). There are 13 residues in the CDR3. Per the germline V gene, CDR1 is SNHLY and CDR2 is FYNNEI. The V gene lost 3 bases and the J gene lost 3 bases, with 9 bases spanning the gap. DNA of the CDR3: TGTGCCAGCAGTGACCTGACAGTCTACGAGCAGTACTTC. It translates to CASSDLTVYEQYF.

J is TRBJ1-4 and V is TRBV30; D ambiguous. V gave up 1 base and J gave up 8 bases, with 11 bases separating them. This CDR3 spans 13 amino acids. Germline CDR1 is GTSNPN and CDR2 is SVGIG (reference sequence). The CDR3 sequence is CAWSGALGEKLFF. In DNA form, the CDR3 reads TGTGCCTGGAGTGGGGCGTTGGGCGAAAAACTGTTTTTT.

Concerning this clonotype itself: At one end, the junction sequence differs from germline, possibly due to a read error. The chain links TRBV27 to TRBJ2-7, with 10 positions matching TRBD2. The CDR3 is 17 residues long. Germline CDR1 reads MNHEY; CDR2 reads SMNVEV (reference sequence). The CDR3 region has the DNA TGTGCCAACAGTTCGGTTCGGAGCGGGAGGGCCACCTACGAGCAGTACTTC. Its protein is CANSSVRSGRATYEQYF.